These 15 T cell receptor beta chains were sequenced from one sample in a study of T cell responses to AZD1222 COVID-19 vaccine (dated by TCRdb to the early 2020s). What the time point label conveys for this sample: baseline before first vaccination. Libraries were constructed by the immunoSEQ multiplex PCR assay. TCRdb retrieved this table from immuneACCESS and kept in-frame rearrangements only. Not all clones are present; in checked studies, unresolved V genes account for under half, and no reason is known for the remainder. This sample gives about 160,000 clones in total; approximately 90% of them show up just once. The ten most abundant clones make up about 4.7% of the sample. The sequencing used peripheral blood, collected on day 0 of AZD1222 vaccination. Source of these receptors: an adult in good health.

This chain uses TRBV24-1 with TRBJ1-5; TRBD1 is a possible D gene (5 bases). This CDR3 region has 14 residues. The V and J ends lost 9 bases and 0 bases respectively, with 11 bases between them. Germline CDR1 and CDR2: KGHDR and SFDVKD. In nucleotides, the CDR3 is TGTGCCACCCGTGCCAGGGATAGCAATCAGCCCCAGCATTTT. Its translation is CATRARDSNQPQHF.

This rearrangement joins TRBV2 to TRBJ1-2; a possible D gene is TRBD1 (5 bases). This CDR3 has 15 amino acids. Trimming took off 0 bases at V and 4 bases at J, with 12 bases between the two ends. From germline, CDR1 is SNHLY and CDR2 FYNNEI. DNA of the CDR3: TGTGCCAGCAGTGAAGCGGTTGTAGGGACCTATGGCTACACCTTC. This gives the protein CASSEAVVGTYGYTF.

The chain recombines TRBV4-3 with TRBJ2-7; 9 bases match TRBD2. V was pared by 3 bases and J by 0 bases, with 6 bases of the junction left unmatched. Germline assignment: CDR1 LGHNA and CDR2 YSLEER. The CDR3 runs 16 residues. The CDR3 nucleotides read TGCGCCAGCAGCCAGGTAGCGGGAGACAGCTCCTACGAGCAGTACTTC. It yields the protein CASSQVAGDSSYEQYF.

The chain couples TRBV29-1 to TRBJ2-3, with 10 bases lining up with TRBD1. This CDR3 is 14 amino acids long. Germline V gene lookup returns CDR1 SQVTM and CDR2 ANQGSEA. Trimming at V came to 6 bases and at J to 3 bases, leaving 6 bases not matched to a gene. CDR3 sequence: CSVPGQGGTDTQYF. The CDR3, as DNA: TGCAGCGTCCCTGGACAGGGGGGGACAGATACGCAGTATTTT.

The rearrangement uses TRBV23-1 and TRBJ1-1; the D is unclear. TRBV23-1 is known as an ORF, though its function is uncertain. Trimming took 3 bases from V and 3 from J, leaving 8 bases between them. CDR3 length: 13 amino acids. CDR3 sequence (DNA): TGCGCCAGCAGTCAGTTAGTGGACACTGAAGCTTTCTTT. It is translated as CASSQLVDTEAFF.

This sequence joins TRBV5-1 and TRBJ1-4; D ambiguous. Deletions cut 0 bases from V and 0 bases from J, with 6 bases between. CDR1 is SGHRS, CDR2 YFSETQ, per germline. The length of the CDR3 is 15 residues. Written as DNA, the CDR3 is TGCGCCAGCAGCTTGGATCCGGCAACTAATGAAAAACTGTTTTTT. Amino acid sequence: CASSLDPATNEKLFF.

This clone was found a few times. The CDR3 sequence is CASSLGGTDTQYF. CDR3 DNA: TGTGCCAGTAGTTTGGGTGGGACAGATACGCAGTATTTT. V gene TRBV19 combines with J gene TRBJ2-3, with no clear D. Between the trimmed V and J ends, which lost 5 bases and 3 bases, there was a span of 9 bases. The CDR3 totals 13 residues. CDR1 LNHDA and CDR2 SQIVND come from the germline V gene (reference sequence).

The V gene is TRBV6-2 or TRBV6-3, the J gene TRBJ1-6; TRBD1 agrees at 8 bases. From germline, CDR1 is MNHEY and CDR2 SVGEGT. The CDR3 is 16 residues long. V gave up 6 bases and J gave up 9 bases; unmatched junction bases: 13. DNA of the CDR3: TGTGCCAGCAGCCTTTCTACTCCGGACAGGGCTTCACCCCTCCACTTT. This codes for CASSLSTPDRASPLHF.

The chain combines TRBV14 with TRBJ1-1; tentatively, D is TRBD1 (6 bases). V lost 5 bases to trimming and J lost 1 base, with 20 bases between them. CDR3 length: 17 residues. From germline, CDR1 is SGHDN and CDR2 FVKESK. The chain's CDR3 is CASSSNLYTGPNTEAFF. CDR3 coding DNA: TGTGCCAGCAGCTCGAACCTTTACACAGGGCCGAACACTGAAGCTTTCTTT.

This clone was seen a handful of times. The chain joins TRBV28 to TRBJ1-1; no definite D call. Germline CDR1 reads MDHEN; CDR2 reads SYDVKM. Trimming left V 4 bases short and J 6 bases short, with 12 bases between. The CDR3 sequence is 13 residues long. In DNA form, the CDR3 reads TGTGCCAGCAGTTCCTCAGCCCCGGCTGAAGCTTTCTTT. As protein: CASSSSAPAEAFF.

The rearrangement links TRBV6-5 to TRBJ2-3; TRBD1 might be the D (5 bases). CDR3 length: 14 amino acids. Germline CDR1 reads MNHEY; CDR2 reads SVGAGI. Trimming took off 5 bases at V and 2 bases at J, with 11 bases between the two ends. The CDR3 loop is CASSPRQTTDTQYF. CDR3 DNA: TGTGCCAGCAGTCCTCGACAGACCACAGATACGCAGTATTTT.

The chain uses TRBV19 and TRBJ1-1, with 7 bases that match TRBD1. Germline V lookup: CDR1 LNHDA, CDR2 SQIVND (reference sequence). There are 11 residues in the CDR3. Trimming at V came to 7 bases and at J to 11 bases, leaving 7 bases not matched to a gene. In DNA, the CDR3 is TGTGCCAGTAACGAACAGGGGTGGGCTTTCTTT. As protein: CASNEQGWAFF.

The V and J genes are TRBV5-1 and TRBJ2-7; no definite D call. CDR3 length equals 15 residues. With 2 bases removed from V and 2 bases from J, the gap between germline ends came to 14 bases. Germline V gene lookup returns CDR1 SGHRS and CDR2 YFSETQ. The CDR3, as DNA: TGCGCCAGCAGCTTTAGGGCCGGAAACCCCTACGAGCAGTACTTC. It is translated as CASSFRAGNPYEQYF.

The gene calls are TRBV5-1 and TRBJ2-7; possible D gene TRBD1, 6 bases. The germline CDR1 and CDR2 sequences are SGHRS and YFSETQ. The CDR3 length is 14 residues. Trimming took 0 bases from V and 1 from J, leaving 8 bases between them. CDR3: CASSLAGASYEQYF. The CDR3 bases are TGCGCCAGCAGCTTGGCAGGGGCATCCTACGAGCAGTACTTC.

The chain joins TRBV7-8 to TRBJ2-7; D uncertain. Trimming stripped 5 bases from V and 5 bases from J, with 13 bases between. Germline assignment: CDR1 SGHVS and CDR2 FQNEAQ. The CDR3 has 13 residues. The CDR3 here is CASSPSYNDEQYF. As DNA, the CDR3 is TGTGCCAGCAGCCCCAGTTATAATGACGAGCAGTACTTC.